The TCR beta chain under discussion was sequenced for a study of OX40 agonist ivuxolimab in advanced cancers. Germline V CDR1 and CDR2: MNHEY, SMNVEV (reference sequence). The CDR3 has 12 amino acids. The ends were cut back, 2 bases at V and 7 bases at J, with 8 bases in the middle. The method was immunoSEQ multiplex PCR; TCRdb's version includes in-frame clones alone and lacks a portion of them. Here the sample spans about 23,000 clones, approximately 86% being singletons. The material sequenced was CD4+ or CD8+ T cells sorted from blood, taken in a trial of the OX40 agonist ivuxolimab. The chain couples TRBV27 to TRBJ1-1; a weak D match, TRBD1 (5 bases). This clonotype originated in an adult with an advanced solid tumor such as melanoma, head and neck, liver or kidney cancer. The CDR3 nucleotides are TGTGCCAGCAGTTTACCAGGGCTTGAAGCTTTCTTT. Its protein product is CASSLPGLEAFF.